This T cell receptor (beta chain) was captured by sequencing in a study of identical twins. In germline, CDR1 is DFQATT, CDR2 SNEGSKA (reference sequence). This CDR3 is built from 13 residues. The V gene lost 5 bases and the J gene lost 9 bases, with 19 bases spanning the gap. Findings of the study overall: The presence of invariant MAIT and iNKT cells could partly confound analyses of zero-insertion sequences. Whereas memory repertoires showed no such difference, abundant cord blood beta clonotypes carried fewer insertions.

TCRdb reprocessed the 5' RACE reads via MiXCR and lists one record per CDR3 protein. The sample shows hundreds of thousands of distinct CDR3 sequences, 9% to 15% of them seen only once. In this sample, this clonotype turned up a few times. Its antigen is currently unknown. This sample was also put to use in a study of yellow fever vaccine responses in identical twins.

V and J are TRBV20-1 and TRBJ2-5, with D possibly TRBD2 on 5 matching bases. Sequencing was done on a sample of PBMCs. The receptor comes from a young woman in good health. The CDR3 protein is CSAPGGSPGAQYF. Written as DNA, the CDR3 is TGCAGTGCTCCCGGCGGGTCTCCCGGGGCCCAGTACTTC.